The 19 T cell receptor beta chains given below trace back to one sample, sequenced in a study of T cell responses to AZD1222 COVID-19 vaccine. Sequencing was performed with immunoSEQ multiplex PCR; in TCRdb, only in-frame clones are kept and a portion is missing. The sample lists 95,000 to 110,000 clones, around nine tenths seen once, with 2.5% to 3.5% in the top ten. The source material was peripheral blood, sampled 28 days after the second dose of the MenACWY control vaccine. All receptors come from an adult who received the MenACWY meningococcal vaccine as a control.

This clone was counted between two and nine times. The V and J genes are TRBV28 and TRBJ1-2, with a weak D call TRBD1 (6 bases). Germline CDR1 reads MDHEN; CDR2 reads SYDVKM. This CDR3 region has 14 residues. The V end lost 7 bases, the J end lost 4 bases, and 16 bases lay between the germline ends. This CDR3 is CASNSGDHIYGYTF. The CDR3 DNA reads as TGTGCCAGCAATTCAGGGGACCATATCTATGGCTACACCTTC.

A word on this clone: At one end the junction does not follow the germline gene, possibly because of a read error. The chain links TRBV15 to TRBJ1-4; D ambiguous. CDR3 length: 12 amino acids. Per germline, CDR1 LNHNV and CDR2 YYDKDF (reference sequence). This CDR3 reads CATSRTGREILF. In nucleotides, the CDR3 is TGTGCCACCAGCAGGACTGGACGGGAGATACTTTTT.

This clone appeared once. This chain uses TRBV4-3 with TRBJ1-5; D might be TRBD1 (5 bases). The germline V gene encodes CDR1 LGHNA and CDR2 YSLEER. This CDR3 has 14 amino acids. V was pared by 4 bases and J by 2 bases, with 9 bases between. The CDR3 is CASSLGTGNQPQHF. DNA of the CDR3: TGCGCCAGCAGCCTAGGGACGGGCAATCAGCCCCAGCATTTT.

The table lists this clone with a count of one. This chain connects TRBV28 to TRBJ1-1; D might be TRBD1 (5 bases). The CDR3 spans 15 residues. V shed 4 bases and J shed 1 base, with 13 bases lying between them. The V gene's germline CDR1 is MDHEN and CDR2 SYDVKM. The CDR3 loop is CASSSGTTGNTEAFF. The CDR3 DNA reads as TGTGCCAGCAGTTCCGGGACCACAGGGAACACTGAAGCTTTCTTT. The variable domain in full, completed from reference TRBV28 and TRBJ1-1, reads DVKVTQSSRYLVKRTGEKVFLECVQDMDHENMFWYRQDPGLGLRLIYFSYDVKMKEKGDIPEGYSVSREKKERFSLILESASTNQTSMYLCASSSGTTGNTEAFFGQGTRLTVV.

This chain uses TRBV5-1 with TRBJ2-1; D might be TRBD1 (6 bases). The CDR3 has 16 amino acids. The germline gives CDR1 SGHRS, CDR2 YFSETQ. V lost 1 base to trimming and J lost 4 bases, with 15 bases between them. The CDR3 loop is CASSLYGSQGYNEQFF. The CDR3 DNA follows: TGCGCCAGCAGCTTGTATGGGTCCCAGGGGTACAATGAGCAGTTCTTC.

The chain carries TRBV5-1 and TRBJ2-7, with TRBD1 matching 7 bases. Unmatched junction bases numbered 13, after V lost 4 bases and J lost 3 bases. CDR1 and CDR2 (germline): SGHRS, YFSETQ. This CDR3 is built from 16 residues. This CDR3 is CASSINPTGSNYEQYF. Here the CDR3 DNA reads TGCGCCAGCAGCATTAACCCGACAGGGAGTAACTACGAGCAGTACTTC.

This clone was seen more than once but under ten times. The rearrangement joins TRBV29-1 to TRBJ1-2; D might be TRBD1 (5 bases). The germline V gene has CDR1 SQVTM and CDR2 ANQGSEA. The length of the CDR3 is 14 residues. The V end lost 7 bases, the J end lost 6 bases, and 21 bases lay between the germline ends. The CDR3 bases are TGCAGCGCCCGGGCGCAGGGAAGGGAGGATGGCTACACCTTC. Translating gives CSARAQGREDGYTF. Using reference TRBV29-1 and TRBJ1-2 for the parts outside the CDR3, the full variable domain is SAVISQKPSRDICQRGTSLTIQCQVDSQVTMMFWYRQQPGQSLTLIATANQGSEATYESGFVIDKFPISRPNLTFSTLTVSNMSPEDSSIYLCSARAQGREDGYTFGSGTRLTVV.

The count of this clone is one. The CDR3 region is CASSDGHLNTEAFF. The CDR3 DNA follows: TGTGCCAGCAGTGATGGACACTTGAACACTGAAGCTTTCTTT. V is TRBV6-4 and J is TRBJ1-1; D perhaps matches TRBD1 (5 bases). The CDR3 runs to 14 residues. The germline V gene has CDR1 MRHNA and CDR2 SNTAGT. V gave up 3 bases and J gave up 0 bases, with 8 bases separating them.

The V gene is TRBV6-2 or TRBV6-3, the J gene TRBJ1-2, with TRBD1 identical over 9 bases. The CDR3 contains 15 residues. From germline, CDR1 is MNHEY and CDR2 SVGEGT. Trimming removed 5 bases from V and 2 bases from J; junction bases left unmatched: 6. The CDR3 DNA reads TGTGCCAGCAGTCTGGGACAGGGAAGGAACTATGGCTACACCTTC. Its translation is CASSLGQGRNYGYTF.

This clone appeared a single time. The chain carries TRBV6-5 and TRBJ1-1; D is unclear. This CDR3 comprises 11 residues. Per germline, CDR1 MNHEY and CDR2 SVGAGI. V was clipped by 6 bases and J by 3 bases, with 5 bases between them. The CDR3, as DNA: TGTGCCAGCAGGGTCGACACTGAAGCTTTCTTT. Residues: CASRVDTEAFF.

The genes are TRBV18 and TRBJ2-7; 10 bases line up with TRBD2. Germline CDR1 reads KGHSH; CDR2 reads LQKENI. The V and J ends lost 6 bases and 4 bases, in that order; junction bases with no gene match: 6. The CDR3 is made up of 14 amino acids. The CDR3 DNA reads TGTGCCAGCTCTCTGGAGCGGGGGGGGTACGAGCAGTACTTC. Translation gives CASSLERGGYEQYF.

The CDR3 reads CASSQDRESNQPQHF. CDR3 nucleotide sequence: TGTGCCAGCAGCCAAGACAGGGAATCAAATCAGCCCCAGCATTTT. The chain carries TRBV7-9 and TRBJ1-5; TRBD1 matches 7 bases. The CDR3 consists of 15 residues. Germline V lookup: CDR1 SEHNR, CDR2 FQNEAQ (reference sequence). The ends lost 5 bases at V and 4 bases at J; junction bases unmatched: 8.

The chain recombines TRBV29-1 with TRBJ1-2, with D unclear. The CDR3 loop spans 14 amino acids. Trimming shortened V by 4 bases and J by 3 bases, and 15 bases separated the two germline ends. Germline CDR1 is SQVTM and CDR2 is ANQGSEA. As DNA, the CDR3 is TGCAGCGTTGGGCGTCCCGCGCCATACTATGGCTACACCTTC. Translation gives CSVGRPAPYYGYTF.

This clone has a handful of counts. The chain carries TRBV3-1 (or the pseudogene TRBV3-2) and TRBJ1-3; D is undetermined. V was clipped by 4 bases and J by 0 bases, with 10 bases between them. This CDR3 has 15 residues. CDR1 LGHDT and CDR2 YNNKEL come from the germline V gene (reference sequence). The CDR3 DNA follows: TGTGCCAGCAGCCGCGGATCCTACTCTGGAAACACCATATATTTT. It is translated as CASSRGSYSGNTIYF.

This chain uses TRBV27 with TRBJ1-5; D gene uncertain. The V and J ends lost 3 bases and 3 bases respectively, with 12 bases between them. The CDR3 contains 15 residues. CDR1 and CDR2 from the germline V gene are MNHEY and SMNVEV (reference sequence). DNA for the CDR3: TGTGCCAGCAGTTTTCGTCGGATTCCCAATCAGCCCCAGCATTTT. Its protein is CASSFRRIPNQPQHF.

The chain carries TRBV27 and TRBJ1-2; 9 bases align to TRBD1. Germline V gene sequence: CDR1 MNHEY, CDR2 SMNVEV (reference sequence). V dropped 2 bases and J dropped 8; count of bases not matched to a gene: 12. CDR3 length: 16 residues. CDR3 sequence: CASSLGRTGVMGGYTF. CDR3 bases: TGTGCCAGCAGTTTAGGGAGGACAGGGGTAATGGGGGGCTACACCTTC.

The rearrangement links TRBV4-1 to TRBJ1-2, with D unclear. The CDR3 covers 15 residues. Germline-derived CDR1 and CDR2 are MGHRA and YSYEKL. V was cut by 1 base and J by 0 bases, with 9 bases left in between. The CDR3 reads CASSQARSPNYGYTF. The DNA for the CDR3 is TGCGCCAGCAGCCAAGCACGGTCCCCTAACTATGGCTACACCTTC.

CDR3 protein: CASSRLGGANSPLHF. The CDR3 nucleotides read TGTGCCAGCAGCCGGTTGGGGGGTGCCAATTCACCCCTCCACTTT. The chain links TRBV2 to TRBJ1-6, with D perhaps TRBD1 (5 bases). Trimming shortened V by 6 bases and J by 7 bases, and 16 bases separated the two germline ends. The germline gives CDR1 SNHLY, CDR2 FYNNEI. The CDR3 has 15 amino acids. Variable domain in full (rest from reference TRBV2 and TRBJ1-6): EPEVTQTPSHQVTQMGQEVILRCVPISNHLYFYWYRQILGQKVEFLVSFYNNEISEKSEIFDDQFSVERPDGSNFTLKIRSTKLEDSAMYFCASSRLGGANSPLHFGNGTRLTVT.

This clone has a handful of counts. The V call is TRBV28, the J call TRBJ1-1; 8 bases align to TRBD1. Germline values: CDR1 MDHEN, CDR2 SYDVKM. This CDR3 comprises 17 residues. J was trimmed by 7 bases and V by 8 bases; bases with no gene match: 21. The CDR3 protein is CASRVGQEGGLYGEAFF. In DNA form, the CDR3 reads TGTGCCAGCCGCGTGGGACAGGAGGGGGGGCTATATGGTGAAGCTTTCTTT.